The T cell receptor beta chain described here comes from a study of T cell responses to AZD1222 COVID-19 vaccine. Study-wide results and limits: Females outnumbered males among donors, who were mostly white British; clonal diversity was possibly underestimated.

Comment on this clone: Its antigen is undetermined.

Libraries were prepared by immunoSEQ multiplex PCR; TCRdb keeps only in-frame clonotypes and omits some of them. The sample yields over 100,000 clones, about 88% seen once. Germline V CDR1 and CDR2: MNHEY, SMNVEV (reference sequence). Trimming took off 6 bases at V and 2 bases at J, with 7 bases between the two ends. This CDR3 has 12 residues. The clonotype was recovered from an adult in good health. This specimen was peripheral blood, taken on day 0 of AZD1222 vaccination. This chain uses TRBV27 with TRBJ1-2, with unresolved D. The CDR3 is CASRVGNYGYTF. CDR3 DNA: TGTGCCAGCAGGGTAGGGAACTATGGCTACACCTTC.